The 32 T cell receptor beta chains listed next were all sequenced from one sample in a study of T cell responses to AZD1222 COVID-19 vaccine. The table came from immunoSEQ multiplex PCR; TCRdb's copy has only in-frame clones and leaves some out. This sample has under 80,000 clones, with roughly 87% found just once. The starting material was peripheral blood, obtained 28 days after the second AZD1222 dose. These receptors were collected from an adult who received the AZD1222 COVID-19 vaccine.

The chain has TRBV27 and TRBJ1-3; a possible D gene is TRBD1 (5 bases). The V gene lost 3 bases and the J gene lost 4 bases, with 10 bases spanning the gap. The CDR3 sequence is 14 residues long. CDR1 is MNHEY and CDR2 is SMNVEV in the germline V gene (reference sequence). The CDR3 nucleotides are TGTGCCAGCAGTTTGGGGGTGTACGGAAACACCATATATTTT. It yields the protein CASSLGVYGNTIYF.

This rearrangement joins TRBV3-1 (or the pseudogene TRBV3-2) to TRBJ2-1; 8 nucleotides line up with TRBD1. Germline CDR1 is LGHDT and CDR2 is YNNKEL (reference sequence). Trimming took 0 bases from V and 7 from J; bases not matched to a gene: 14. The CDR3 is made up of 18 amino acids. The CDR3 protein is CASSQDFARTGNSNEQFF. The CDR3 DNA is TGTGCCAGCAGCCAAGATTTTGCTCGGACAGGGAACTCAAATGAGCAGTTCTTC.

The rearrangement links TRBV7-3 to TRBJ2-3; the match to TRBD2 covers 12 bases. V trimming: 3 bases; J trimming: 3 bases; junction bases outside the gene matches: 7. The V gene's germline CDR1 is SGHTA and CDR2 FQGTGA. CDR3 length: 17 residues. CDR3 DNA: TGTGCCAGCAGCTTGCGACTAGCGGGAGTTGGGACAGATACGCAGTATTTT. It yields the protein CASSLRLAGVGTDTQYF.

The V gene is TRBV4-3, the J gene TRBJ1-4; a weak D match, TRBD1 (5 bases). The CDR3 covers 14 residues. Germline CDR1 reads LGHNA; CDR2 reads YSLEER. Deletions cut 0 bases from V and 12 bases from J, with 14 bases between. Here the CDR3 reads CASSQDLGTRQLFF. Here the CDR3 DNA reads TGCGCCAGCAGCCAAGATCTTGGGACGCGGCAACTGTTTTTT.

The CDR3 region has the DNA TGCAGCGTTGAACAGTTAGAGGAGACCCAGTACTTC. Translated: CSVEQLEETQYF. The genes are TRBV29-1 and TRBJ2-5; D not certain. Trimming stripped 2 bases from V and 5 bases from J, with 9 bases between. The germline CDR1 and CDR2 sequences are SQVTM and ANQGSEA. The CDR3 spans 12 residues.

The genes are TRBV19 and TRBJ2-7; 8 nucleotides match TRBD2. This CDR3 spans 13 amino acids. The J segment lost 3 bases and the V segment lost 8 bases, leaving 6 bases of the junction unmatched. CDR1 is LNHDA, CDR2 SQIVND, per germline (reference sequence). This CDR3 is CASESGSGYEQYF. CDR3 sequence (DNA): TGTGCCAGTGAAAGCGGGAGTGGCTACGAGCAGTACTTC.

The DNA of the CDR3 is TGTGCCATCAGTGATACTAGCGGGAGGAAGGACGAGCAGTACTTC. It encodes CAISDTSGRKDEQYF. The chain has TRBV10-3 and TRBJ2-7, with TRBD2 identical over 12 bases. Germline assignment: CDR1 ENHRY and CDR2 SYGVKD. The J segment lost 5 bases and the V segment lost 3 bases, leaving 5 bases of the junction unmatched. There are 15 residues in the CDR3.

The DNA of the CDR3 is TGTGCCAGCAGCCGGGGACAGGGGAACACTGAAGCTTTCTTT. Its protein is CASSRGQGNTEAFF. The chain has TRBV11-1 and TRBJ1-1, with 9 bases lining up with TRBD1. J gave up 1 base and V 5 bases, and 2 bases lay outside the gene matches. CDR3 size: 14 residues. The V gene's germline CDR1 is SGHAT and CDR2 FQDESV (reference sequence).

This clone was found once. This CDR3 reads CASTLLPGQGASLHF. Written as DNA, the CDR3 is TGTGCCAGCACCCTTCTCCCGGGACAGGGGGCCTCGCTCCACTTT. The chain couples TRBV6-5 to TRBJ1-6; 12 nucleotides match TRBD1. After removal of 7 bases from V and 16 bases from J, the junction contained 14 bases not matched to a gene. Looked up from germline, CDR1 is MNHEY and CDR2 is SVGAGI. The length of the CDR3 is 15 residues.

The chain has TRBV3-1 (or the pseudogene TRBV3-2) and TRBJ1-1, with 9 bases aligning to TRBD1. The CDR3 is made up of 15 amino acids. V was clipped by 2 bases and J by 4 bases; unmatched bases: 5. CDR1 is LGHDT and CDR2 is YNNKEL in the germline V gene (reference sequence). The CDR3 DNA reads TGTGCCAGCAGCCAATCCGACAGGGGGGGCACTGAAGCTTTCTTT. The encoded protein is CASSQSDRGGTEAFF.

The rearrangement links TRBV2 to TRBJ1-2; D ambiguous. The CDR3 is 13 residues long. CDR1 and CDR2 from the germline V gene are SNHLY and FYNNEI. V lost 0 bases and J lost 9, with 11 bases in between. CDR3: CASSEAIQTSYTF. The CDR3 DNA reads TGTGCCAGCAGTGAAGCGATCCAGACGAGCTACACCTTC.

The chain employs TRBV9 and TRBJ1-3; D perhaps matches TRBD1 (5 bases). From germline, CDR1 is SGDLS and CDR2 YYNGEE. CDR3 length equals 14 residues. Trimming pared 0 bases from V and 2 bases from J, leaving 6 bases between. The CDR3, as DNA: TGTGCCAGCAGCGTAGGAGGGGCTGGAAACACCATATATTTT. Protein product: CASSVGGAGNTIYF.

The chain recombines TRBV6-2 or TRBV6-3 with TRBJ2-7; D not resolved. Germline V lookup: CDR1 MNHEY, CDR2 SVGEGT. The CDR3 extends over 12 amino acids. The V end was cut by 5 bases, the J end by 3 bases, with 8 bases between. CDR3 region: CASSAKIYEQYF. The CDR3 nucleotides read TGTGCCAGCAGTGCAAAGATCTACGAGCAGTACTTC.

V usage is TRBV11-2 and J usage is TRBJ2-7; either TRBD1 or TRBD2 may supply D (5 bases each). Germline CDR1 and CDR2: SGHAT and FQNNGV. The CDR3 spans 17 residues. Trimming took off 1 base at V and 7 bases at J, with 23 bases between the two ends. CDR3 nucleotides: TGTGCCAGCAGCTTAGGAACCTGGCAGAGTCGGGGACGAGAGCAGTACTTC. It encodes CASSLGTWQSRGREQYF.

The J gene is TRBJ1-4, the V gene TRBV19, with D perhaps matching TRBD1 (5 bases). V was trimmed by 8 bases and J by 7 bases, leaving 14 bases between them. This CDR3 spans 13 amino acids. Per the germline V gene, CDR1 is LNHDA and CDR2 is SQIVND (reference sequence). For the CDR3, the DNA is TGTGCCAGTTCGTGGGGGGGAGTTGAAAAACTGTTTTTT. Amino acids: CASSWGGVEKLFF.

This clone has just a few counts. This chain joins TRBV5-1 and TRBJ1-3; 9 positions agree with TRBD1. With 4 bases clipped from V and 4 bases from J, the junction kept 6 bases outside the gene matches. Germline loops: CDR1 SGHRS, CDR2 YFSETQ. The CDR3 is 15 amino acids. This CDR3 is CASSAGQGVGNTIYF. CDR3 nucleotide sequence: TGCGCCAGCAGCGCGGGACAGGGAGTAGGAAACACCATATATTTT.

V gene TRBV2 combines with J gene TRBJ1-2; 7 bases are a match to TRBD1. The CDR3 covers 14 residues. Germline trimming cut 8 bases from V and 4 bases from J; bases unmatched to any gene: 10. Per germline, CDR1 SNHLY and CDR2 FYNNEI. The CDR3 DNA follows: TGTGCCAGCGGCTCAACAGGGGCCGTCTATGGCTACACCTTC. Protein sequence: CASGSTGAVYGYTF.

V gene TRBV7-2 combines with J gene TRBJ2-2; 7 positions match TRBD2. The CDR3 sequence is 16 residues long. V dropped 5 bases and J dropped 3; count of bases not matched to a gene: 9. Per the germline V gene, CDR1 is SGHTA and CDR2 is FQGNSA. Here the CDR3 DNA reads TGTGCCAGCAGCCCGAAAACTAGCGCGCACACCGGGGAGCTGTTTTTT. It yields the protein CASSPKTSAHTGELFF.

The chain recombines TRBV9 with TRBJ2-1, with no clear D. Germline values: CDR1 SGDLS, CDR2 YYNGEE. CDR3 size: 15 residues. The V end lost 3 bases, the J end lost 0 bases, and 10 bases lay between the germline ends. The CDR3 region is CASSGLTDSYNEQFF. The CDR3 DNA reads TGTGCCAGCAGCGGCCTAACGGACTCCTACAATGAGCAGTTCTTC.

The V call is TRBV14, the J call TRBJ1-2; D is unclear. The germline V gene has CDR1 SGHDN and CDR2 FVKESK. The CDR3 is made up of 13 amino acids. Trimming took 4 bases from V and 4 from J, leaving 10 bases between them. CDR3 in DNA: TGTGCCAGCAGCCCCCCGAGTACCTATGGCTACACCTTC. Its translation: CASSPPSTYGYTF.

This clone was detected a few times. This chain links TRBV27 with TRBJ2-7, with 10 positions matching TRBD2. Trimming removed 4 bases from V and 7 bases from J; junction bases left unmatched: 7. Germline CDR1 MNHEY, CDR2 SMNVEV (reference sequence). The CDR3 extends over 14 amino acids. In DNA, the CDR3 is TGTGCCAGCAGTTCAGCGGGAGGGCCGCGGGAGCAGTACTTC. This gives the protein CASSSAGGPREQYF.

The chain couples TRBV18 to TRBJ2-2; 10 bases are shared with TRBD2. Germline V gene data show CDR1 as KGHSH and CDR2 as LQKENI. The junction had 2 bases not matched to a gene; V was cut back by 3 bases and J by 1 base. The CDR3 runs 16 residues. CDR3 nucleotide sequence: TGTGCCAGCTCACCGCGACTAGCGGGGAACACCGGGGAGCTGTTTTTT. Its translation is CASSPRLAGNTGELFF.

This clone occurred once. V is TRBV27 and J is TRBJ1-5; D call uncertain. CDR3 length: 14 amino acids. CDR1 and CDR2 (germline): MNHEY, SMNVEV (reference sequence). The V end was cut by 5 bases, the J end by 4 bases, with 12 bases between. In nucleotides, the CDR3 is TGTGCCAGCAGTCCCCACGACGGAAATCAGCCCCAGCATTTT. Protein: CASSPHDGNQPQHF.

The gene calls are TRBV25-1 and TRBJ2-5; TRBD2 aligns across 10 bases. This CDR3 is 18 amino acids long. In germline, CDR1 is MGHDK, CDR2 SYGVNS. Trimming cost V 1 base and J 1 base; bases outside gene matches: 9. This chain's CDR3 is CASSESSVGLAFQETQYF. CDR3 nucleotides: TGTGCCAGCAGTGAATCCTCGGTGGGACTAGCGTTCCAAGAGACCCAGTACTTC.

The chain employs TRBV12-5 and TRBJ1-4; the D is unclear. The CDR3 covers 13 residues. The germline V and J ends were trimmed by 1 base and 8 bases, with 8 bases remaining between them. Germline values: CDR1 LGHNT, CDR2 FRNRAP. The CDR3 DNA reads TGTGCTAGTGGTTTGGGGCAGTGGGAAAAACTGTTTTTT. Translation gives CASGLGQWEKLFF.

The chain combines TRBV18 with TRBJ1-3; TRBD1 agrees at 7 bases. Germline V gives CDR1 KGHSH, CDR2 LQKENI. With 2 bases clipped from V and 9 bases from J, the junction kept 7 bases outside the gene matches. The length of the CDR3 is 14 residues. CDR3 in DNA: TGTGCCAGCTCACCAGGACAGGATAAAGGCACCATATATTTT. It translates to CASSPGQDKGTIYF. Full variable domain (remainder filled in from reference TRBV18 and TRBJ1-3): NAGVMQNPRHLVRRRGQEARLRCSPMKGHSHVYWYRQLPEEGLKFMVYLQKENIIDESGMPKERFSAEFPKEGPSILRIQQVVRGDSAAYFCASSPGQDKGTIYFGEGSWLTVV.

This sequence joins TRBV19 and TRBJ1-5; D uncertain. CDR1 LNHDA and CDR2 SQIVND come from the germline V gene (reference sequence). Trimming removed 3 bases at V and 2 bases at J, with 8 bases between. This CDR3 is built from 14 residues. CDR3 bases: TGTGCCAGTAGTATGGGTGAGGGCAATCAGCCCCAGCATTTT. Translating gives CASSMGEGNQPQHF.

This chain joins TRBV6-5 and TRBJ2-3; 7 bases are shared with TRBD1. Germline CDR1 and CDR2: MNHEY and SVGAGI. CDR3 length: 15 residues. V gave up 3 bases and J gave up 6 bases; unmatched junction bases: 9. CDR3 in DNA: TGTGCCAGCAGTTATAGGGGACAGCTTCGGGATACGCAGTATTTT. As protein: CASSYRGQLRDTQYF.

The chain links TRBV30 to TRBJ2-4; D remains unclear. Germline loops: CDR1 GTSNPN, CDR2 SVGIG (reference sequence). The CDR3 is made up of 13 amino acids. V lost 3 bases, J lost 0 bases, and 6 bases lay in between. The CDR3 loop is CAWRALAKNIQYF. CDR3 in DNA: TGTGCCTGGAGAGCCCTAGCCAAAAACATTCAGTACTTC.

The chain is built from TRBV6-5 and TRBJ1-3; unclear D gene. Germline V gene data show CDR1 as MNHEY and CDR2 as SVGAGI. The CDR3 covers 11 residues. The V and J ends lost 9 bases and 10 bases respectively, with 13 bases between them. The CDR3 DNA reads as TGTGCCAGTTCCCCCCGAACTACCATATATTTT. The encoded protein is CASSPRTTIYF.

V and J are TRBV30 and TRBJ1-6; D is uncertain. The CDR3 consists of 12 residues. In germline, CDR1 is GTSNPN, CDR2 SVGIG (reference sequence). V shed 2 bases and J shed 6 bases, with 5 bases lying between them. The CDR3 sequence is CAWSSGNSPLHF. In DNA, the CDR3 is TGTGCCTGGAGTAGCGGTAATTCACCCCTCCACTTT.

The CDR3 DNA sequence: TGTGCCTGGAGTGTGGGGGGGTATGGTACTGAAGCTTTCTTT. Amino acid sequence: CAWSVGGYGTEAFF. The V gene is TRBV30, the J gene TRBJ1-1, with D possibly TRBD1 on 5 matching bases. Germline-derived CDR1 and CDR2 are GTSNPN and SVGIG (reference sequence). CDR3 length equals 14 residues. The germline V and J ends were trimmed by 0 bases and 5 bases, with 13 bases remaining between them.